This entry describes one T cell receptor beta chain. These data originate in a study of blood T cell repertoires in COVID-19. In germline, CDR1 is LGHNA, CDR2 YNFKEQ. Trimming took 5 bases from V and 3 from J, leaving 17 bases between them. This CDR3 has 15 residues. Produced via immunoSEQ multiplex PCR; TCRdb's table is partial and in-frame only. This sample yields 200,000 to 250,000 clones, of which around 83% are seen a single time; approximately 1.2% belongs to the top ten. This TCR derives from a woman aged 40 to 49 with acute COVID-19. The chain employs TRBV4-2 and TRBJ2-7; unclear D gene. The specimen was PBMCs or T cells enriched from blood (not recorded which). The CDR3 coding sequence is TGTGCCAGCAGCGAAACCAACCCTCTAGGCTACGAGCAGTACTTC. It specifies CASSETNPLGYEQYF.